Each of the 25 T cell receptor beta chains below was sequenced from the same sample in a study of cytomegalovirus exposure and HLA in healthy donors. The PCR employed 60 Vbeta primers together with 13 Jbeta primers. TCRdb's copy holds only in-frame clones and misses some; the assay was immunoSEQ multiplex PCR. The table lists some 150,000 clones, 60% to 80% of them singletons. The sequenced sample consisted of PBMCs. The receptor set was obtained from a man aged 25 to 40 in good health and CMV-seropositive.

This clone was picked up a small number of times. The chain combines TRBV28 with TRBJ2-3, with TRBD2 matching over 11 bases. V was clipped by 10 bases and J by 1 base; unmatched bases: 4. The V gene's germline CDR1 is MDHEN and CDR2 SYDVKM. This CDR3 is 14 amino acids long. The CDR3 spells CATISGGGTDTQYF. The CDR3 bases are TGTGCCACCATTAGCGGGGGGGGCACAGATACGCAGTATTTT.

The rearrangement uses TRBV9 and TRBJ2-1, with TRBD2 identical over 9 bases. J lost 9 bases, V lost 0 bases, and 7 bases had no gene match. Germline V gives CDR1 SGDLS, CDR2 YYNGEE. The CDR3 has 15 amino acids. The CDR3 coding sequence is TGTGCCAGCAGCGTAGGGACTAGCGATTCTGGTGAGCAGTTCTTC. Protein: CASSVGTSDSGEQFF.

The chain joins TRBV5-4 to TRBJ2-5; TRBD2 matches at 9 bases. Looked up from germline, CDR1 is SGHNT and CDR2 is YYREEE (reference sequence). This CDR3 spans 14 amino acids. Germline trimming cut 3 bases from V and 4 bases from J; bases unmatched to any gene: 4. Written as DNA, the CDR3 is TGTGCCAGCAGCTCGCGGGGGGGGTCAGAGACCCAGTACTTC. It codes for CASSSRGGSETQYF.

This clone was found once. This chain uses TRBV7-8 with TRBJ1-2; D is perhaps TRBD1 (6 bases). This CDR3 has 14 residues. The V end lost 2 bases, the J end lost 8 bases, and 15 bases lay between the germline ends. Per the germline V gene, CDR1 is SGHVS and CDR2 is FQNEAQ. The CDR3 region is CASSLSLEGGGYTF. CDR3 DNA: TGTGCCAGCAGCTTATCGCTAGAAGGGGGAGGCTACACCTTC.

The rearrangement joins TRBV5-1 to TRBJ2-3; D possibly corresponds to TRBD2 (6 bases). Deletions cut 0 bases from V and 2 bases from J, with 19 bases between. The germline CDR1 and CDR2 sequences are SGHRS and YFSETQ. The CDR3 extends over 18 amino acids. The CDR3 DNA follows: TGCGCCAGCAGCTTGGGGTTCGGTCCAGGGAGGACCACAGATACGCAGTATTTT. This gives the protein CASSLGFGPGRTTDTQYF.

This clone was recorded only once. The chain combines TRBV7-9 with TRBJ2-6; D is uncertain. Trimming removed 10 bases from V and 4 bases from J, with 17 bases in between. The CDR3 is 15 amino acids. Per the germline V gene, CDR1 is SEHNR and CDR2 is FQNEAQ (reference sequence). The CDR3 is CATPERFTGANVLTF. The CDR3, as DNA: TGTGCCACCCCAGAACGCTTTACCGGGGCCAACGTCCTGACTTTC. Full variable domain (outside the CDR3, taken from reference TRBV7-9 and TRBJ2-6): DTGVSQNPRHKITKRGQNVTFRCDPISEHNRLYWYRQTLGQGPEFLTYFQNEAQLEKSRLLSDRFSAERPKGSFSTLEIQRTEQGDSAMYLCATPERFTGANVLTFGAGSRLTVL.

The chain carries TRBV4-3 and TRBJ2-2; TRBD2 agrees at 8 bases. With 3 bases clipped from V and 6 bases from J, the junction kept 12 bases outside the gene matches. CDR1 is LGHNA, CDR2 YSLEER, per germline. This CDR3 comprises 17 residues. The CDR3 reads CASSQGGTSPYAGELFF. In nucleotides, the CDR3 is TGCGCCAGCAGCCAGGGCGGGACTAGTCCTTACGCCGGGGAGCTGTTTTTT.

This clone was detected once. This rearrangement joins TRBV5-1 to TRBJ1-4; D is ambiguous. V gave up 0 bases and J gave up 2 bases, with 8 bases separating them. Germline V lookup: CDR1 SGHRS, CDR2 YFSETQ. The CDR3 length is 15 residues. This CDR3 is CASSLEAETNEKLFF. CDR3 nucleotide sequence: TGCGCCAGCAGCTTGGAGGCGGAGACTAATGAAAAACTGTTTTTT.

This clone was counted only a few times. The chain carries TRBV25-1 and TRBJ2-7; D gene unclear. Looked up from germline, CDR1 is MGHDK and CDR2 is SYGVNS. The length of the CDR3 is 12 residues. V lost 6 bases and J lost 2, with 8 bases in between. The CDR3 loop is CASSSPTYEQYF. In nucleotides, the CDR3 is TGTGCCAGCAGCTCGCCTACCTACGAGCAGTACTTC.

The chain joins TRBV30 to TRBJ2-7, with 7 bases matching TRBD1. Germline V gene data show CDR1 as GTSNPN and CDR2 as SVGIG (reference sequence). Losses at the gene ends were 2 bases for V and 3 bases for J; bases not matched to a gene: 4. CDR3 length equals 13 residues. CDR3 sequence: CAWSHGTDYEQYF. The CDR3 coding sequence is TGTGCCTGGAGTCATGGGACAGACTACGAGCAGTACTTC.

V gene TRBV19 combines with J gene TRBJ1-2; 8 nucleotides line up with TRBD1. The J segment lost 1 base and the V segment lost 5 bases, leaving 15 bases of the junction unmatched. The CDR3 has 18 amino acids. The germline V gene has CDR1 LNHDA and CDR2 SQIVND (reference sequence). The CDR3 reads CASSYPGTGLSLNYGYTF. The CDR3 DNA sequence: TGTGCCAGTAGTTATCCTGGGACAGGCCTTTCCCTTAACTATGGCTACACCTTC.

The rearrangement links TRBV5-1 to TRBJ2-5, with D possibly matching TRBD1 (6 bases). The length of the CDR3 is 13 residues. V was pared by 6 bases and J by 4 bases, with 13 bases between. Germline CDR1 SGHRS, CDR2 YFSETQ. The CDR3 reads CASNQGRGETQYF. The CDR3 DNA sequence: TGCGCCAGCAACCAGGGGCGTGGAGAGACCCAGTACTTC.

This clone was observed a few times. The rearrangement joins TRBV7-2 to TRBJ2-7, with D tentatively TRBD2 (6 bases). Trimming cost V 0 bases and J 3 bases, with 9 bases left between them. This CDR3 has 14 residues. Germline-derived CDR1 and CDR2 are SGHTA and FQGNSA. This CDR3 reads CASSLALGGYEQYF. The CDR3 bases are TGTGCCAGCAGCTTAGCGCTCGGGGGCTACGAGCAGTACTTC.

The V and J genes are TRBV29-1 and TRBJ1-6; 8 bases align to TRBD1. V lost 5 bases to trimming and J lost 6 bases; unmatched junction nucleotides: 9. Germline V lookup: CDR1 SQVTM, CDR2 ANQGSEA. The CDR3 length is 15 residues. The CDR3 loop reads CSVRTGPPSNSPLHF. The DNA for the CDR3 is TGCAGCGTTCGGACAGGGCCCCCATCTAATTCACCCCTCCACTTT.

The chain combines TRBV5-4 with TRBJ1-6; 7 nucleotides agree with TRBD1. After removal of 1 base from V and 9 bases from J, the junction contained 7 bases not matched to a gene. Germline loops: CDR1 SGHNT, CDR2 YYREEE (reference sequence). This CDR3 comprises 15 residues. The CDR3 DNA reads TGTGCCAGCAGCTTGTACGACAGGGAAGGTTCACCCCTCCACTTT. This encodes CASSLYDREGSPLHF.

The CDR3 region has the DNA TGTGCCAGCAGCTTACAGGGCGGCTACGAGCAGTACTTC. Translating it yields CASSLQGGYEQYF. The J gene is TRBJ2-7, the V gene TRBV5-4; D possibly corresponds to TRBD1 (6 bases). This CDR3 spans 13 amino acids. V lost 2 bases, J lost 3 bases, and 9 bases lay in between. Germline-derived CDR1 and CDR2 are SGHNT and YYREEE (reference sequence). Full variable domain (remainder filled in from reference TRBV5-4 and TRBJ2-7): ETGVTQSPTHLIKTRGQQVTLRCSSQSGHNTVSWYQQALGQGPQFIFQYYREEENGRGNFPPRFSGLQFPNYSSELNVNALELDDSALYLCASSLQGGYEQYFGPGTRLTVT.

V gene TRBV5-1 combines with J gene TRBJ2-1, with D perhaps TRBD1 (6 bases). Deletions cut 0 bases from V and 1 base from J, with 11 bases between. The CDR3 consists of 16 residues. Germline V CDR1 and CDR2: SGHRS, YFSETQ. CDR3 residues: CASSLGQVISYNEQFF. In DNA form, the CDR3 reads TGCGCCAGCAGCTTGGGACAGGTGATTTCCTACAATGAGCAGTTCTTC.

This chain uses TRBV10-2 with TRBJ2-7, with D possibly being TRBD1 (5 bases). The CDR3 length is 14 residues. The germline V and J ends were trimmed by 0 bases and 10 bases, with 16 bases remaining between them. The germline CDR1 and CDR2 sequences are WSHSY and SAAADI. The CDR3 nucleotides are TGCGCCAGCAGTGAGTCTCCAGGGCGTCGTCGCCAGTACTTC. It specifies CASSESPGRRRQYF.

The J gene is TRBJ2-2, the V gene TRBV6-4; 9 nucleotides align to TRBD1. This CDR3 is 16 amino acids long. Looked up from germline, CDR1 is MRHNA and CDR2 is SNTAGT. With V trimmed by 2 bases and J by 6 bases, 7 bases remained unmatched. The CDR3 bases are TGTGCCAGCAGTGACGTCGACAGGGGGAGGGCCGGGGAGCTGTTTTTT. It translates to CASSDVDRGRAGELFF.

The chain uses TRBV21-1 and TRBJ1-5; TRBD1 was called by the table and not checked on the DNA. TRBV21-1 is a pseudogene segment. This CDR3 is 17 amino acids long. CDR3 sequence reads: CASSQIWTGQINQPQHF. CDR3 nucleotide sequence: TGTGCCAGCAGCCAAATCTGGACAGGGCAGATCAATCAGCCCCAGCATTTT.

The chain employs TRBV4-1 and TRBJ2-3; D may be TRBD2 (6 bases). Germline V gives CDR1 MGHRA, CDR2 YSYEKL. The CDR3 extends over 17 amino acids. V was cut by 1 base and J by 2 bases, with 16 bases left in between. The CDR3 region has the DNA TGCGCCAGCAGCCAAGGGGGACTGCGCCTCCTCACAGATACGCAGTATTTT. Translation: CASSQGGLRLLTDTQYF.

This sequence joins TRBV6-1 and TRBJ2-7; no reliable D call. The CDR3 consists of 13 residues. Per germline, CDR1 MNHNS and CDR2 SASEGT. Trimming took off 7 bases at V and 5 bases at J, with 15 bases between the two ends. The CDR3 region is CASTISPRDEQYF. CDR3 bases: TGTGCCAGCACTATTAGCCCCCGGGACGAGCAGTACTTC.

This chain connects TRBV6-5 to TRBJ2-1, with a tentative D call TRBD2 (5 bases). The CDR3 loop spans 13 amino acids. Germline CDR1 reads MNHEY; CDR2 reads SVGAGI. Trimming cost V 6 bases and J 11 bases, with 17 bases left between them. CDR3 DNA: TGTGCCAGCAGCCCCCCAACGGCGGGCCAGCAGTTCTTC. Amino acids: CASSPPTAGQQFF.

This chain joins TRBV11-2 and TRBJ2-5, with 10 bases lining up with TRBD1. V trimming: 3 bases; J trimming: 7 bases; junction bases outside the gene matches: 2. Germline V gives CDR1 SGHAT, CDR2 FQNNGV. CDR3 length: 13 amino acids. In nucleotides, the CDR3 is TGTGCCAGCAGCTTCCGGACAGGGGGGACCCAGTACTTC. Translation: CASSFRTGGTQYF.

V usage is TRBV19 and J usage is TRBJ2-7; 7 bases align to TRBD2. The CDR3 totals 15 residues. Germline CDR1 LNHDA, CDR2 SQIVND (reference sequence). Trimming removed 5 bases from V and 6 bases from J; junction bases left unmatched: 13. Here the CDR3 DNA reads TGTGCCAGTAGTGCTACCGGGACTTGGGGGGGCGAGCAGTACTTC. This sequence encodes CASSATGTWGGEQYF.